The 9 T cell receptor beta chains given below trace back to one sample, sequenced in a study of shared clonotypes between healthy human individuals. Method: immunoSEQ multiplex PCR; TCRdb's copy keeps in-frame clones and lacks some. This table has roughly 850,000 clones, just over 95% appearing once. Naive CD8 cells lacked CD45RO and underwent positive selection for CCR7, leaving out terminally differentiated effector memory CD45RA+ cells. The sequencing input was naive CD8+ T cells sorted from blood. The receptors here all came from a man aged 25-40 years in good health.

This chain links TRBV15 with TRBJ1-2, with 7 bases identical to TRBD1. V lost 0 bases, J lost 4 bases, and 8 bases stayed unmatched. Germline V gene data show CDR1 as LNHNV and CDR2 as YYDKDF (reference sequence). This CDR3 has 16 amino acids. The CDR3 DNA sequence: TGTGCCACCAGCAGAGATAGGGGACAGCTAGGCTATGGCTACACCTTC. It encodes CATSRDRGQLGYGYTF.

The chain carries TRBV19 and TRBJ2-3; the match to TRBD1 covers 7 bases. The CDR3 contains 15 residues. J lost 4 bases, V lost 4 bases, and 8 bases had no gene match. Per the germline V gene, CDR1 is LNHDA and CDR2 is SQIVND (reference sequence). The CDR3 DNA reads as TGTGCCAGTAGTACCTATACAGGGGCCTCAGATACGCAGTATTTT. Translation: CASSTYTGASDTQYF.

The V and J genes are TRBV2 and TRBJ2-7, with 7 bases aligning to TRBD2. The V gene's germline CDR1 is SNHLY and CDR2 FYNNEI. Trimming took 5 bases from V and 6 from J; bases not matched to a gene: 10. The CDR3 runs 14 residues. The CDR3 region has the DNA TGTGCCAGCAGTACTATTGGGCGGGAGCTCGAGCAGTACTTC. Its protein product is CASSTIGRELEQYF.

The chain is built from TRBV9 and TRBJ2-7; D perhaps matches TRBD1 (6 bases). The CDR3 has 14 amino acids. V was pared by 6 bases and J by 0 bases, with 13 bases between. Germline V CDR1 and CDR2: SGDLS, YYNGEE. The CDR3 reads CASNPGHSSYEQYF. The CDR3 DNA is TGTGCCAGCAACCCGGGACATTCCTCCTACGAGCAGTACTTC. The entire variable domain, with the rest obtained from reference TRBV9 and TRBJ2-7, is as follows: DSGVTQTPKHLITATGQRVTLRCSPRSGDLSVYWYQQSLDQGLQFLIQYYNGEERAKGNILERFSAQQFPDLHSELNLSSLELGDSALYFCASNPGHSSYEQYFGPGTRLTVT.

In this sample, this clone turned up once. The chain is built from TRBV27 and TRBJ2-3, with D tentatively TRBD1 or TRBD2 (5 bases each). V was trimmed by 5 bases and J by 3 bases, leaving 15 bases between them. The CDR3 has 15 amino acids. Germline values: CDR1 MNHEY, CDR2 SMNVEV (reference sequence). CDR3 coding DNA: TGTGCCAGCAGTCCCTCAGGGTGGAGGACAGATACGCAGTATTTT. It translates to CASSPSGWRTDTQYF.

The V call is TRBV11-3, the J call TRBJ2-3; the match to TRBD2 covers 8 bases. Unmatched junction bases numbered 7, after V lost 0 bases and J lost 5 bases. The germline CDR1 and CDR2 sequences are SGHNT and YENEEA. This CDR3 is 16 amino acids long. The CDR3 DNA reads TGTGCCAGCAGCTTAGATCCGGGAGGGCGGGGAGATACGCAGTATTTT. It codes for CASSLDPGGRGDTQYF.

The rearrangement links TRBV11-2 to TRBJ2-1; D is uncertain. The CDR3 consists of 12 residues. CDR1 SGHAT and CDR2 FQNNGV come from the germline V gene. V lost 5 bases and J 9 bases, leaving 11 bases between the germline ends. The DNA for the CDR3 is TGTGCCAGCAGCCCGCCGTACTTTGAGCAGTTCTTC. Translated: CASSPPYFEQFF.

This clone was seen a single time. This chain links TRBV5-6 with TRBJ2-1; TRBD2 agrees at 9 bases. Germline lookup yields CDR1 SGHDT and CDR2 YYEEEE. The CDR3 loop spans 17 amino acids. The ends lost 2 bases at V and 3 bases at J; junction bases unmatched: 9. The CDR3 DNA reads as TGTGCCAGCAGCTTACCTGCCGGGACTAGCATCTACAATGAGCAGTTCTTC. Its translation: CASSLPAGTSIYNEQFF.

V gene TRBV7-6 combines with J gene TRBJ2-7; D remains unclear. Germline V CDR1 and CDR2: SGHVS, FNYEAQ. V lost 1 base to trimming and J lost 0 bases, with 7 bases between them. The CDR3 covers 14 residues. CDR3 in DNA: TGTGCCAGCAGCTTAGACGTACACTCCTACGAGCAGTACTTC. This sequence encodes CASSLDVHSYEQYF. Complete variable domain (other parts from reference TRBV7-6 and TRBJ2-7): GAGVSQSPRYKVTKRGQDVALRCDPISGHVSLYWYRQALGQGPEFLTYFNYEAQQDKSGLPNDRFSAERPEGSISTLTIQRTEQRDSAMYRCASSLDVHSYEQYFGPGTRLTVT.